The clone carrying this T cell receptor beta chain was observed many times. The antigen remains undetermined. The source of the sample is a study of T cells after yellow fever vaccination. Overall study context: SMART-Seq v4 Ultra Low Input prepared libraries from low-cell fractions.

Making TCR cDNA involved 5'RACE template switching, which added UMIs and a universal primer site. TCRdb ran MiXCR on the 5' RACE reads and lists one entry per CDR3 protein. Of under 150,000 distinct CDR3 sequences in the sample, over 7% were seen once. Whole-study results and caveats: Secondary responses were weaker yet peaked faster, day 5 versus 15. Reappearance after the booster was observed for most primary-vaccination clones (roughly 97% CD4, roughly 90% CD8).

The CDR3 length is 16 residues. The TCR originated in a man aged 30 to 45 who received the YFV17D yellow fever vaccine. Material: CD4+ T cells sorted from PBMCs, obtained 5 days after the yellow fever booster vaccination. This chain joins TRBV21-1 and TRBJ2-2; the DNA was not compared with TRBD1, the D call given in the table. TRBV21-1 is noted as a pseudogene. Written as DNA, the CDR3 is TGTGCCAGCAGCTTTCGACAGATCTCGAACACCGGGGAGCTGTTTTTT. Its protein product is CASSFRQISNTGELFF.